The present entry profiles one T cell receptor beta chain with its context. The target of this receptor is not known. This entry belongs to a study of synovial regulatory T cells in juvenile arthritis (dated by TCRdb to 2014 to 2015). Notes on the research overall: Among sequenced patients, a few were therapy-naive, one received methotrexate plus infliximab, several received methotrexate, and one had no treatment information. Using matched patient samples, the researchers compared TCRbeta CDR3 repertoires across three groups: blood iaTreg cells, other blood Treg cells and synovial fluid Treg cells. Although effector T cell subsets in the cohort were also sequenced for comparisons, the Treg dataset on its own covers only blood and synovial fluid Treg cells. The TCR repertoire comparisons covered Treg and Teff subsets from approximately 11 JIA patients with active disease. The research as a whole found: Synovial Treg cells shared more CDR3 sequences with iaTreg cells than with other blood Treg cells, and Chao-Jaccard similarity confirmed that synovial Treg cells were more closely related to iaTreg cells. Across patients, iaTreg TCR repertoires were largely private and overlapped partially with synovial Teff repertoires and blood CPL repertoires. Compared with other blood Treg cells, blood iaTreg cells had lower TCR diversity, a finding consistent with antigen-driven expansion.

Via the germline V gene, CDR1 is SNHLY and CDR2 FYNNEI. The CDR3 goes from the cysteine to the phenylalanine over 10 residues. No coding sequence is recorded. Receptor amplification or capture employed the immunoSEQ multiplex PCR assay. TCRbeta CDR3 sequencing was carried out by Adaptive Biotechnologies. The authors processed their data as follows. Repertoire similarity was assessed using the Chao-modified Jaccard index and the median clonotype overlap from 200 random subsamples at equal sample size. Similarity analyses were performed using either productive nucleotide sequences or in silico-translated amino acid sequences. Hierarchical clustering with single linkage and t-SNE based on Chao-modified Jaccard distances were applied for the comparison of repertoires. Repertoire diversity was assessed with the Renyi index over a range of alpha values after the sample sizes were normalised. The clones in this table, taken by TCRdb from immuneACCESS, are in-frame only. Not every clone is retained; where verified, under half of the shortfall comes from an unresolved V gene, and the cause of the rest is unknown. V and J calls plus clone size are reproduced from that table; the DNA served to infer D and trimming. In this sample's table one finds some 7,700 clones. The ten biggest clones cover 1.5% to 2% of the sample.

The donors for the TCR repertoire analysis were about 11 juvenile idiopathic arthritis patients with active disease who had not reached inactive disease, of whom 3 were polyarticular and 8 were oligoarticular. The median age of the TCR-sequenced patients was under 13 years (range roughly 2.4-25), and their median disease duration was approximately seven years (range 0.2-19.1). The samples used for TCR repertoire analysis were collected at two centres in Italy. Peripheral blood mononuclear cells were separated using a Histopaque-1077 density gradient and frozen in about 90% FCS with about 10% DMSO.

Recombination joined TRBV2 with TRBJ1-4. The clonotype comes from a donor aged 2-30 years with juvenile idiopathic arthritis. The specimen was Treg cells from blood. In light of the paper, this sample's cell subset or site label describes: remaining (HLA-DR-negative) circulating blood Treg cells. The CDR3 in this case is CASLGEKLFF.